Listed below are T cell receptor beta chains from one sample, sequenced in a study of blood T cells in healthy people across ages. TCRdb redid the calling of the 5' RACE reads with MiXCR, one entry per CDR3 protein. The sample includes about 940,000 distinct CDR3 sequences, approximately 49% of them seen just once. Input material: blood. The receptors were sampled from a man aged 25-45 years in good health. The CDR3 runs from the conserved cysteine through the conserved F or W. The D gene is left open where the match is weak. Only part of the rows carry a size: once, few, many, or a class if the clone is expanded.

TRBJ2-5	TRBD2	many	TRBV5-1	TGTGCCAGCAGTTTTCGGGGGGGGGAGACCCAGTACTTC	CASSFRGGETQYF
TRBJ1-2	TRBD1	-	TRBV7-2	TGTGCCAGCAGGGATCCGGGGACAGCTGGCTACACCTTC	CASRDPGTAGYTF
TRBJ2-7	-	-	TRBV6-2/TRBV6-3	TGTGCCACCCTGTCTAATCCTATCAATGAGCAGTACTTC	CATLSNPINEQYF
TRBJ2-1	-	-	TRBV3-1	TGTGCCAGCAGCCAAGGTTGGAGGGAGCAGTTCTTC	CASSQGWREQFF
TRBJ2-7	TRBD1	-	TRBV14	TGTGCCAGCAGCACAAACTCTCTAGGACAGGGGTTCGGGGCCTACGAGCAGTACTTC	CASSTNSLGQGFGAYEQYF
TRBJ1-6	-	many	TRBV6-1	TGTGCCAGCAGTGAAGATCAAGGAAATTCACCCCTCCACTTT	CASSEDQGNSPLHF
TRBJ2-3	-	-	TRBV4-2	TGTGCCAGCAGCCAAGAAGGGGGATTGGGGGGGTTTGATACGCAGTATTTT	CASSQEGGLGGFDTQYF
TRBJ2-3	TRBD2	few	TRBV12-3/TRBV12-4	TGTGCCAGCAGCCCTCGGCTAGCGGGGGGGCATACGCAGTATTTT	CASSPRLAGGHTQYF
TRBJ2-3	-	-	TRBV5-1	TGCGCCAGCGTGTCTGACCTAAGCACAGATACGCAGTATTTT	CASVSDLSTDTQYF
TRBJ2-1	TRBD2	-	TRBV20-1	TGCAGTGGGGTAGCGGGAGGGTACAATGAGCAGTTCTTC	CSGVAGGYNEQFF
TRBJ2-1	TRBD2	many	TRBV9	TGTGCCAGCAGCCAGCGGGGGACTACAGGTGAGCAGTTCTTC	CASSQRGTTGEQFF
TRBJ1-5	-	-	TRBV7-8	TGTGCCAGCAGCTTACAACTGAACAATCAGCCCCAGCATTTT	CASSLQLNNQPQHF
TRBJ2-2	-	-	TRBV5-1	TGCGCCAGCAGTGACGTTCAGAACACCGGGGAGCTGTTTTTT	CASSDVQNTGELFF
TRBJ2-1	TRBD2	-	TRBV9	TGTGCCAGCAGCCCATTTTGGACTAGCGGGGGGGACAATGAGCAGTTCTTC	CASSPFWTSGGDNEQFF
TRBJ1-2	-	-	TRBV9	TGTGCCAGCAGCGGAAACGGCTTCTATGGCTACACCTTC	CASSGNGFYGYTF
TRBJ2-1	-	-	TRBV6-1	TGTGCCAGCTTCGGAGAAAGCAATGAGCAGTTCTTC	CASFGESNEQFF
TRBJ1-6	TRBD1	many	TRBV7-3	TGTGCCAGCAGCTCGACAGGGGGCTCACCCCTCCACTTT	CASSSTGGSPLHF
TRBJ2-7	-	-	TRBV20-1	TGCAGTGCTAGCCCGCCGCGGGGGCCTTCCTACGAGCAGTACTTC	CSASPPRGPSYEQYF
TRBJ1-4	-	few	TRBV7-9	TGTGCCAGCAGGCCCGGGGCGACAGGTGAAAAACTGTTTTTT	CASRPGATGEKLFF
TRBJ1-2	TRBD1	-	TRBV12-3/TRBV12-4	TGTGCCAGCAGACCCGGGACAGATAGAAATGGCTACACCTTC	CASRPGTDRNGYTF
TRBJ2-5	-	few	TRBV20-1	TGCAGTGCTAGCGGGGGGACCCAGTACTTC	CSASGGTQYF
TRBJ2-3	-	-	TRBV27	TGTGCCAGCATAGCGCGGCGGGGCCTCAGCTCGAGCACAGATACGCAGTATTTT	CASIARRGLSSSTDTQYF
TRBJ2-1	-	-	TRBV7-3	TGTGCCAGCAGGGGGGGTGATGAGCAGTTCTTC	CASRGGDEQFF
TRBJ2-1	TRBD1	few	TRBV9	TGTGCCAGCAGCGTAGTCGGGACAGGGGGGGTCGAGAAGCAGTTCTTC	CASSVVGTGGVEKQFF
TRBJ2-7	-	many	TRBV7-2	TGTGCCAGCAGCTTAGGCTGGGGTAGCGGCTACGAGCAGTACTTC	CASSLGWGSGYEQYF
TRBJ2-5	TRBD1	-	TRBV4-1	TGCGCCAGCAGCCATACCGACAGGGTGGAGACCCAGTACTTC	CASSHTDRVETQYF
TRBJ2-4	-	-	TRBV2	TGTGCCAGCAGTGAGCAGCTAGGGGCAGCTAAAAACATTCAGTACTTC	CASSEQLGAAKNIQYF
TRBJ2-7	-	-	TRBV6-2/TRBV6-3	TGTGCCAGCAGTGACAGCAGACGCTACGAGCAGTACTTC	CASSDSRRYEQYF
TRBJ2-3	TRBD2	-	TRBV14	TGTGCCAGCAGCCTGATAGCGGGGGGGAACCTACTCACAGATACGCAGTATTTT	CASSLIAGGNLLTDTQYF
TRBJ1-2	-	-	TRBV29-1	TGCAGCGTTGTTGGGGGTGGCTACACCTTC	CSVVGGGYTF
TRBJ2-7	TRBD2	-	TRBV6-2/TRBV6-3	TGTGCCAGCGCTGAGGGAGGGAACGAGCAGTACTTC	CASAEGGNEQYF
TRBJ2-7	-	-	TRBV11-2	TGTGCCAGCAGCTTGAACACTCCCTACGAGCAGTACTTC	CASSLNTPYEQYF
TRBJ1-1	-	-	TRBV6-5	TGTGCCAGCAGCATGACAGGAGTGAACACTGAAGCTTTCTTT	CASSMTGVNTEAFF
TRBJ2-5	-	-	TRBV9	TGTGCCAGCAGCGTAGGTGGAGGCACTCACGAGACCCAGTACTTC	CASSVGGGTHETQYF
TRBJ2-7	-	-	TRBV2	TGTGCCAGCAGTGACGGCAGGGGACGGTCCTACGAGCAGTACTTC	CASSDGRGRSYEQYF
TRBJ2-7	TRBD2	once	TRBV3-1	TGTGCCAGCGAACTAGCGGGGACCTCCTACGAGCAGTACTTC	CASELAGTSYEQYF
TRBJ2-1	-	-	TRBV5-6	TGTGCCAGCAGTCGGACGGATACCCACAATGAGCAGTTCTTC	CASSRTDTHNEQFF
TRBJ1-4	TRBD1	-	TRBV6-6	TGTGCCAGCAGGGAACCCGGACAGGGAGGAAAACTGTTTTTT	CASREPGQGGKLFF
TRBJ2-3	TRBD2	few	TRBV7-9	TGTGCCAGCAGCCAACTGAGCGGGGGGTTCACAGATACGCAGTATTTT	CASSQLSGGFTDTQYF
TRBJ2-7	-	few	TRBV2	TGTGCCAGCAGTATCTACCAATACGAGCAGTACTTC	CASSIYQYEQYF
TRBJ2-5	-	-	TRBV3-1	TGTGCCAGCAGCCGAGAGGGGACCAGCGGGACCCAGTACTTC	CASSREGTSGTQYF
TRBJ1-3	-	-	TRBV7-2	TGTGCCAGCACCTTCTTGTCCGGAAACACCATATATTTT	CASTFLSGNTIYF
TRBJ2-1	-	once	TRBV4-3	TGCGCTAGCAGCCAACGAGCACAGCCCGTCAATGAGCAGTTCTTC	CASSQRAQPVNEQFF